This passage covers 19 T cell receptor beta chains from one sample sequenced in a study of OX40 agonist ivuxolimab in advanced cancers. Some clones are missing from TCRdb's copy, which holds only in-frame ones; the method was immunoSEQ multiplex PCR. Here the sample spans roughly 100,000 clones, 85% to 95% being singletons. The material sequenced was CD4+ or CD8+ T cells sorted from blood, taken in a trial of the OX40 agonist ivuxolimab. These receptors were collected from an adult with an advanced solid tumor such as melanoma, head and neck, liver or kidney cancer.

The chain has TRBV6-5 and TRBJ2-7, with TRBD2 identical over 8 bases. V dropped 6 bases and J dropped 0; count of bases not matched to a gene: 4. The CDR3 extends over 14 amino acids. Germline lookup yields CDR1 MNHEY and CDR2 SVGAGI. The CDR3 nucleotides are TGTGCCAGCAGCCGTACTAGCGGCTCCTACGAGCAGTACTTC. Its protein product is CASSRTSGSYEQYF.

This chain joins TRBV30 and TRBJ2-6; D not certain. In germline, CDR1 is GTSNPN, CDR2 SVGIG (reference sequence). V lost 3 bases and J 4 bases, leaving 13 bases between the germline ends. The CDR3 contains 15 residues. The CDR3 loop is CAWRIPVLGANVLTF. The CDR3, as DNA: TGTGCCTGGAGAATTCCGGTACTGGGGGCCAACGTCCTGACTTTC.

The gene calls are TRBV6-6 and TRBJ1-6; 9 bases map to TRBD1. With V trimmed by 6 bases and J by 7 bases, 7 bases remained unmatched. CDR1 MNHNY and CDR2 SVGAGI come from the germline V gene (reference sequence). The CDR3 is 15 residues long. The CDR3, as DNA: TGTGCCAGCAGCGACAGGGGGATAGAGAATTCACCCCTCCACTTT. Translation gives CASSDRGIENSPLHF.

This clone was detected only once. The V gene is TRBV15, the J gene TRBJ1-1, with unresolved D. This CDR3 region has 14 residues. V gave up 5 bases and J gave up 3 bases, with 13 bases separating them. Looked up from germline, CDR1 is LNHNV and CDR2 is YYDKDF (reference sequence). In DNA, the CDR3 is TGTGCCACCAGCCCTAGGAAGTCCGACACTGAAGCTTTCTTT. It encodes CATSPRKSDTEAFF.

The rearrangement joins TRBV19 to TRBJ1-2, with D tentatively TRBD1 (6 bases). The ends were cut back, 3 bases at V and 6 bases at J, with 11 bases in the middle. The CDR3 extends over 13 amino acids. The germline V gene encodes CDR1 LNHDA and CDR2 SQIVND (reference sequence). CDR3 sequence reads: CASSILGAHGYTF. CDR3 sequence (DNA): TGTGCCAGTAGTATTTTGGGGGCGCATGGCTACACCTTC. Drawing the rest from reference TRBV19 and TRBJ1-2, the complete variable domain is DGGITQSPKYLFRKEGQNVTLSCEQNLNHDAMYWYRQDPGQGLRLIYYSQIVNDFQKGDIAEGYSVSREKKESFPLTVTSAQKNPTAFYLCASSILGAHGYTFGSGTRLTVV.

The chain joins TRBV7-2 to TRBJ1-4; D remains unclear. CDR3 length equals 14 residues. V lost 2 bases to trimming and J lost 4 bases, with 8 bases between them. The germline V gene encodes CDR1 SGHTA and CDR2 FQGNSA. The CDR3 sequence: CASSLLGSNEKLFF. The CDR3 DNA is TGTGCCAGCAGCTTATTGGGTAGTAATGAAAAACTGTTTTTT.

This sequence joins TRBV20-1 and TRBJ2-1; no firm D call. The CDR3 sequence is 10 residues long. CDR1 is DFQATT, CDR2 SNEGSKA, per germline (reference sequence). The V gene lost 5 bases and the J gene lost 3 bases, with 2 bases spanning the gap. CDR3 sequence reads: CSALYNEQFF. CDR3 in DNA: TGCAGTGCTCTCTACAATGAGCAGTTCTTC.

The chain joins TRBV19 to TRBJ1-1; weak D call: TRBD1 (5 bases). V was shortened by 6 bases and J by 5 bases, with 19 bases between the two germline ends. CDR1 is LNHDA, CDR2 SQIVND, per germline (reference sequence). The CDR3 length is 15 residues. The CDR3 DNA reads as TGTGCCAGTAGGTTTGTGCAAGGGGTAGATACTGAAGCTTTCTTT. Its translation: CASRFVQGVDTEAFF.

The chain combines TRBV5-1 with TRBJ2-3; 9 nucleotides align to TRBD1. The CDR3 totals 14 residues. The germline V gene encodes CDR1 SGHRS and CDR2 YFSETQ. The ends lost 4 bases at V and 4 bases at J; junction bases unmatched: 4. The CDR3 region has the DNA TGCGCCAGCAGCGGACAGGGGACCTCAGATACGCAGTATTTT. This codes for CASSGQGTSDTQYF.

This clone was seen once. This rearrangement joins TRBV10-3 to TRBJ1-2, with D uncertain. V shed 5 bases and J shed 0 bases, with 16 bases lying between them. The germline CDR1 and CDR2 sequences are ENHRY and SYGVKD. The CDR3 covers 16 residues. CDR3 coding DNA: TGTGCCATCAGTTTCTCTGGGTACAGAACTAACTATGGCTACACCTTC. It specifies CAISFSGYRTNYGYTF.

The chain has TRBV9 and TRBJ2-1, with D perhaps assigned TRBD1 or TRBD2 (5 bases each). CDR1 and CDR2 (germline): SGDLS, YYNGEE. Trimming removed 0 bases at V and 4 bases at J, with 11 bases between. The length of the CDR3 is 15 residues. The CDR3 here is CASSVVGERYNEQFF. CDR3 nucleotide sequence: TGTGCCAGCAGCGTAGTGGGGGAAAGATACAATGAGCAGTTCTTC.

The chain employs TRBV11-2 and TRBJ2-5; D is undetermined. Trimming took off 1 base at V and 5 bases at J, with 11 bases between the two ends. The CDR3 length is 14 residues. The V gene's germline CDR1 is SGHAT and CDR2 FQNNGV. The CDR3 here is CASSLVRGIETQYF. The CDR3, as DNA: TGTGCCAGCAGCTTAGTGCGAGGAATTGAGACCCAGTACTTC.

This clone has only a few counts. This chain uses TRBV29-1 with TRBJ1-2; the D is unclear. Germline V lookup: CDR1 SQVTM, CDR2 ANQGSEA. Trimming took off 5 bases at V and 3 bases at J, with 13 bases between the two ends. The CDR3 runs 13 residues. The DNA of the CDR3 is TGCAGCGTTAGTAAGGGTAGGGACTATGGCTACACCTTC. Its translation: CSVSKGRDYGYTF.

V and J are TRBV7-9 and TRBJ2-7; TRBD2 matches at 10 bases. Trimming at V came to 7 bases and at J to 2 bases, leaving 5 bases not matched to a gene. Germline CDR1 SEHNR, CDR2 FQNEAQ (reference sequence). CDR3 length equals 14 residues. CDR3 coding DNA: TGTGCCAGCATGGGCAGCGGGGGGGCCTACGAGCAGTACTTC. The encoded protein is CASMGSGGAYEQYF. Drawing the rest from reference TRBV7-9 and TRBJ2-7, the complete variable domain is DTGVSQNPRHKITKRGQNVTFRCDPISEHNRLYWYRQTLGQGPEFLTYFQNEAQLEKSRLLSDRFSAERPKGSFSTLEIQRTEQGDSAMYLCASMGSGGAYEQYFGPGTRLTVT.

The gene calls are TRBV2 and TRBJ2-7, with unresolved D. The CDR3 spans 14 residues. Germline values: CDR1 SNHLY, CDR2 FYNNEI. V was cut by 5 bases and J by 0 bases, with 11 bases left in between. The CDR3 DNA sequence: TGTGCCAGCAGTCTAGGGCTCAGCTCCTACGAGCAGTACTTC. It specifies CASSLGLSSYEQYF.

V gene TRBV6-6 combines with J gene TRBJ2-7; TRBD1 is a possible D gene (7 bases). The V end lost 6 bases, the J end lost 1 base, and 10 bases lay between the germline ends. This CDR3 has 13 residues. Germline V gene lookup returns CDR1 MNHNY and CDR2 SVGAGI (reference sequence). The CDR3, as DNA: TGTGCCAGCAGAGCAGGGGGGTCCTACGAGCAGTACGTC. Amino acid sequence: CASRAGGSYEQYV.

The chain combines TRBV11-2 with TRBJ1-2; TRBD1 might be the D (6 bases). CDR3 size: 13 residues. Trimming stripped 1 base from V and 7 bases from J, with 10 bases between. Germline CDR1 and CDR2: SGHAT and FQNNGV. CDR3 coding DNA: TGTGCCAGCAGCTTAGCACAGGGATTTGGCTACACCTTC. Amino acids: CASSLAQGFGYTF. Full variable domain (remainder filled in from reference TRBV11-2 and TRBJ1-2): EAGVAQSPRYKIIEKRQSVAFWCNPISGHATLYWYQQILGQGPKLLIQFQNNGVVDDSQLPKDRFSAERLKGVDSTLKIQPAKLEDSAVYLCASSLAQGFGYTFGSGTRLTVV.

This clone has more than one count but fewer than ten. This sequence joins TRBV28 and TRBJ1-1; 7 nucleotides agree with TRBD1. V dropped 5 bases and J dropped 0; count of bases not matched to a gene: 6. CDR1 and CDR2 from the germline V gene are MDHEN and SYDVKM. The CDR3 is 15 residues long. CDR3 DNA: TGTGCCAGCAGTGCCGCCGGGACAGTGAACACTGAAGCTTTCTTT. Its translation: CASSAAGTVNTEAFF.

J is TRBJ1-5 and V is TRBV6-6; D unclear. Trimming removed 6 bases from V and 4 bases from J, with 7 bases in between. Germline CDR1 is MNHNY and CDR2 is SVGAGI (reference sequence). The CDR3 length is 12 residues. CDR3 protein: CASRTGNQPQHF. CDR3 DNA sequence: TGTGCCAGCAGGACCGGGAATCAGCCCCAGCATTTT.